The 6 T cell receptor beta chains reported below all come from one sample, sequenced in a study of shared clonotypes between healthy human individuals (dated by TCRdb to 2020 to 2022). Receptors were amplified or captured by the immunoSEQ multiplex PCR assay. TCRdb stores this immuneACCESS table with in-frame sequences only. Part of the clones is absent; in the studies checked, under half of the shortfall reflects unresolved V genes, and no reason is known for the rest. The sample table shows about a million clones, and approximately 80% are seen once. Of the sample, roughly 1.5% falls within the top ten clones. Input material: memory CD4+ T cells sorted from blood. The label giving this sample's cell subset or site can be read as: CD45RA-negative fraction. All receptors derive from a man between 18 and 35 years old in good health.

V and J are TRBV6-1 and TRBJ1-1; 8 bases align to TRBD1. The germline gives CDR1 MNHNS, CDR2 SASEGT. Trimming at V came to 10 bases and at J to 7 bases, leaving 17 bases not matched to a gene. There are 15 residues in the CDR3. CDR3 amino acids: CATQNAGTGISEAFF. The CDR3 region has the DNA TGTGCCACCCAGAACGCCGGGACAGGTATAAGTGAAGCTTTCTTT.

This clone was detected a few times. The chain joins TRBV7-9 to TRBJ1-2; D possibly corresponds to TRBD1 (6 bases). V lost 1 base, J lost 7 bases, and 13 bases lay in between. CDR3 length: 14 residues. Germline loops: CDR1 SEHNR, CDR2 FQNEAQ (reference sequence). CDR3: CASSLGQQGLGYTF. The CDR3 bases are TGTGCCAGCAGCTTAGGTCAACAGGGACTTGGCTACACCTTC.

The V gene is TRBV5-4, the J gene TRBJ2-5; 10 bases line up with TRBD1. Germline assignment: CDR1 SGHNT and CDR2 YYREEE (reference sequence). The CDR3 has 15 amino acids. J was trimmed by 3 bases and V by 2 bases; bases with no gene match: 4. Here the CDR3 DNA reads TGTGCCAGCAGCTTTCCCGGGACAGGGGAAGAGACCCAGTACTTC. As protein: CASSFPGTGEETQYF.

The sample holds one count of this clone. The V and J genes are TRBV7-9 and TRBJ2-5, with a weak D call TRBD2 (5 bases). The CDR3 runs to 15 residues. Germline V gives CDR1 SEHNR, CDR2 FQNEAQ (reference sequence). Trimming took off 0 bases at V and 0 bases at J, with 8 bases between the two ends. CDR3 loop: CASSLALSDQETQYF. As DNA, the CDR3 is TGTGCCAGCAGCTTAGCGCTTAGCGACCAAGAGACCCAGTACTTC.

On this clone itself: Only one base separates this from a far larger clonotype, so it likely reflects a read error. V is TRBV30 and J is TRBJ1-1; D is uncertain. There are 12 residues in the CDR3. V was trimmed by 0 bases and J by 6 bases, leaving 8 bases between them. From germline, CDR1 is GTSNPN and CDR2 SVGIG (reference sequence). The CDR3 spells CAWSVQRAEAFF. CDR3 coding DNA: TGTGCCTGGAGTGTACAAAGAGCTGAAGCTTTCTTT. Drawing the rest from reference TRBV30 and TRBJ1-1, the complete variable domain is SQTIHQWPATLVQPVGSPLSLECTVEGTSNPNLYWYRQAAGRGLQLLFYSVGIGQISSEVPQNLSASRPQDRQFILSSKKLLLSDSGFYLCAWSVQRAEAFFGQGTRLTVV.

The chain carries TRBV5-6 and TRBJ2-5, with 8 positions matching TRBD1. This CDR3 region has 17 residues. Germline lookup yields CDR1 SGHDT and CDR2 YYEEEE. J gave up 0 bases and V 5 bases, and 12 bases lay outside the gene matches. The CDR3 DNA is TGTGCCAGCAGTGACCTCAGGGGGCCAATGAACCAAGAGACCCAGTACTTC. Translated: CASSDLRGPMNQETQYF.